The rows below give T cell receptor beta chains drawn from one sample of a study of long-term antiretroviral therapy in people with HIV. Measured with immunoSEQ multiplex PCR; TCRdb has only the in-frame clones, and not every one. The sample shows under 25,000 clones, 85% to 95% of them seen only once. Sample: unsorted PBMCs, taken 7.6 years after starting antiretroviral therapy. These receptors were taken from a woman in her forties with HIV. The CDR3 runs from the conserved cysteine through the conserved F or W. The D gene is left open where the match is weak. Clone size is given for some rows only: seen once, a few or many times, or a class if the clone is expanded.

CDR3aa: CSVEPAGDEQYF
CDR3nt: TGCAGCGTTGAGCCCGCCGGGGACGAGCAGTACTTC
abundance: .
d_gene: .
v_gene: TRBV29-1
j_gene: TRBJ2-7

CDR3aa: CASSLTGTSGGTQYF
CDR3nt: TGTGCCAGCAGCTTAACAGGAACTAGCGGGGGGACCCAGTACTTC
abundance: .
d_gene: TRBD2
v_gene: TRBV7-2
j_gene: TRBJ2-5

CDR3aa: CASSLKTGGTGELFF
CDR3nt: TGTGCCAGCAGCTTAAAGACAGGCGGCACCGGGGAGCTGTTTTTT
abundance: once
d_gene: .
v_gene: TRBV7-9
j_gene: TRBJ2-2

CDR3aa: CASSLEQGRVTQYF
CDR3nt: TGCGCCAGCAGCTTGGAGCAGGGGAGGGTGACCCAGTACTTC
abundance: .
d_gene: .
v_gene: TRBV5-1
j_gene: TRBJ2-5

CDR3aa: CSVAPGGGNQPQHF
CDR3nt: TGCAGCGTCGCTCCAGGGGGCGGCAATCAGCCCCAGCATTTT
abundance: .
d_gene: TRBD1
v_gene: TRBV29-1
j_gene: TRBJ1-5

CDR3aa: CASSPDFADTQYF
CDR3nt: TGTGCCAGCAGCCCGGATTTCGCAGATACGCAGTATTTT
abundance: .
d_gene: .
v_gene: TRBV11-3
j_gene: TRBJ2-3

CDR3aa: CASSVSDQLGYNEQFF
CDR3nt: TGTGCCAGCAGCGTGTCGGACCAGCTTGGGTACAATGAGCAGTTCTTC
abundance: .
d_gene: .
v_gene: TRBV9
j_gene: TRBJ2-1

CDR3aa: CASSFSGTVTYNEQFF
CDR3nt: TGTGCCAGCAGCTTTTCCGGGACAGTGACTTACAATGAGCAGTTCTTC
abundance: .
d_gene: TRBD1
v_gene: TRBV7-9
j_gene: TRBJ2-1

CDR3aa: CASSYFSGGDTGELFF
CDR3nt: TGTGCCAGCAGTTACTTTAGTGGGGGGGACACCGGGGAGCTGTTTTTT
abundance: .
d_gene: TRBD2
v_gene: TRBV6-6
j_gene: TRBJ2-2

CDR3aa: CASSQDSGTGANYGYTF
CDR3nt: TGCGCCAGCAGCCAAGATTCCGGGACAGGGGCTAACTATGGCTACACCTTC
abundance: .
d_gene: TRBD1
v_gene: TRBV4-3
j_gene: TRBJ1-2

CDR3aa: CASSGRDISGNTIYF
CDR3nt: TGTGCCAGCAGCGGCCGGGACATCTCTGGAAACACCATATATTTT
abundance: once
d_gene: .
v_gene: TRBV9
j_gene: TRBJ1-3

CDR3aa: CASSLDSVGEQFF
CDR3nt: TGTGCCAGCAGCTTAGATAGCGTCGGTGAGCAGTTCTTC
abundance: .
d_gene: .
v_gene: TRBV7-2
j_gene: TRBJ2-1

CDR3aa: CASSNYSQIGEMYSNQPQHF
CDR3nt: TGTGCCAGCAGCAACTATTCCCAGATCGGGGAGATGTATAGCAATCAGCCCCAGCATTTT
abundance: .
d_gene: .
v_gene: TRBV21-1
j_gene: TRBJ1-5

CDR3aa: CASSYSGYSPLHF
CDR3nt: TGTGCCAGCAGTTACTCGGGGTATTCACCCCTCCACTTT
abundance: .
d_gene: .
v_gene: TRBV6-5
j_gene: TRBJ1-6

CDR3aa: CASSPIIGTNTEAFF
CDR3nt: TGTGCCAGCAGCCCCATTATCGGCACTAACACTGAAGCTTTCTTT
abundance: .
d_gene: .
v_gene: TRBV7-2
j_gene: TRBJ1-1

CDR3aa: CASSYPLTGVSTDTQYF
CDR3nt: TGTGCCAGCAGCTACCCTTTGACAGGGGTAAGCACAGATACGCAGTATTTT
abundance: .
d_gene: TRBD1
v_gene: TRBV7-6
j_gene: TRBJ2-3

CDR3aa: CASSGTSGGPDTQYF
CDR3nt: TGTGCCAGCAGTGGGACTAGCGGGGGGCCAGATACGCAGTATTTT
abundance: .
d_gene: TRBD2
v_gene: TRBV6-4
j_gene: TRBJ2-3

CDR3aa: CASSQDFGWTYGYTF
CDR3nt: TGCGCCAGCAGCCAAGACTTTGGCTGGACCTATGGCTACACCTTC
abundance: .
d_gene: .
v_gene: TRBV4-3
j_gene: TRBJ1-2

CDR3aa: CAISAGTGQIGDYGYTF
CDR3nt: TGTGCCATCAGCGCTGGGACAGGGCAAATCGGCGACTATGGCTACACCTTC
abundance: .
d_gene: TRBD1
v_gene: TRBV10-3
j_gene: TRBJ1-2

CDR3aa: CASSFGSGNTIYF
CDR3nt: TGTGCCAGCAGTTTCGGCTCTGGAAACACCATATATTTT
abundance: .
d_gene: .
v_gene: TRBV6-6
j_gene: TRBJ1-3

CDR3aa: CASSQRQGPYEQYF
CDR3nt: TGTGCCAGCAGCCAAAGACAGGGACCCTACGAGCAGTACTTC
abundance: .
d_gene: TRBD1
v_gene: TRBV14
j_gene: TRBJ2-7

CDR3aa: CASSELGQGVTEAFF
CDR3nt: TGTGCCAGCAGTGAACTGGGACAGGGGGTGACTGAAGCTTTCTTT
abundance: .
d_gene: TRBD1
v_gene: TRBV2
j_gene: TRBJ1-1

CDR3aa: CASATGWSGYTF
CDR3nt: TGTGCCAGCGCCACGGGTTGGTCTGGCTACACCTTC
abundance: few
d_gene: .
v_gene: TRBV2
j_gene: TRBJ1-2

CDR3aa: CASSGQGNYGYTF
CDR3nt: TGTGCCAGCAGCGGACAGGGGAACTATGGCTACACCTTC
abundance: .
d_gene: TRBD1
v_gene: TRBV2
j_gene: TRBJ1-2

CDR3aa: CASGPYGRGQGYTF
CDR3nt: TGTGCCAGCGGGCCCTACGGTAGGGGGCAGGGCTACACCTTC
abundance: once
d_gene: TRBD1
v_gene: TRBV7-2
j_gene: TRBJ1-2

CDR3aa: CASSYGTVSTEAFF
CDR3nt: TGTGCCAGCAGTTACGGGACAGTTTCCACTGAAGCTTTCTTT
abundance: .
d_gene: TRBD1
v_gene: TRBV6-5
j_gene: TRBJ1-1

CDR3aa: CASSRTGQINEKLFF
CDR3nt: TGTGCCAGCAGCCGAACGGGACAGATTAATGAAAAACTGTTTTTT
abundance: .
d_gene: TRBD1
v_gene: TRBV5-4
j_gene: TRBJ1-4

CDR3aa: CASSLTPSGGLSTDTQYF
CDR3nt: TGTGCCAGCAGCTTAACCCCTAGCGGGGGGCTCAGCACAGATACGCAGTATTTT
abundance: .
d_gene: TRBD2
v_gene: TRBV7-2
j_gene: TRBJ2-3